A selection of T cell receptor beta chains follows, all from one sample in a study of T cell changes during pregnancy in multiple sclerosis. Repertoires were generated with immunoSEQ multiplex PCR, while TCRdb's copy carries only in-frame clones and drops some. The sample carries over 50,000 clones, about 89% recorded once. Specimen: peripheral blood, collected after pregnancy. Source of these receptors: a female donor with multiple sclerosis, enrolled in a pregnancy study. Both conserved end residues are part of each CDR3. The D gene is left open where the match is weak. Expanded clones get a size class; other rows say once, few or many, or leave the size out.

size | D | J | V | length | CDR3 | DNA
NA | NA | TRBJ1-6 | TRBV2 | 12 | CASYRLSSPLHF | TGTGCCAGCTACCGACTAAGTTCACCCCTCCACTTT
NA | TRBD1 | TRBJ1-2 | TRBV15 | 14 | CATSKTRDSYGYTF | TGTGCCACCAGTAAGACCCGGGACAGCTATGGCTACACCTTC
NA | NA | TRBJ2-1 | TRBV10-2 | 16 | CASTRSGRPTDNEQFF | TGCGCCAGCACGCGGTCAGGGCGCCCGACAGACAATGAGCAGTTCTTC
NA | TRBD2 | TRBJ2-5 | TRBV4-1 | 14 | CASSQNGRRETQYF | TGCGCCAGCAGCCAAAACGGGAGGAGAGAGACCCAGTACTTC
NA | NA | TRBJ1-1 | TRBV5-1 | 13 | CASSLFRNTEAFF | TGCGCCAGCAGCTTGTTCAGAAACACTGAAGCTTTCTTT
NA | NA | TRBJ2-5 | TRBV30 | 13 | CAWSVRRVGTQYF | TGTGCCTGGAGTGTACGGAGGGTAGGGACCCAGTACTTC
NA | NA | TRBJ1-2 | TRBV7-9 | 14 | CASSDSGGDNGYTF | TGTGCCAGCAGCGATAGCGGGGGAGACAATGGCTACACCTTC
NA | TRBD1 | TRBJ2-1 | TRBV6-5 | 12 | CASRTDRDEQFF | TGTGCCAGCAGGACCGACAGGGATGAGCAGTTCTTC
NA | NA | TRBJ1-2 | TRBV30 | 14 | CAWSTPGAFYGYTF | TGTGCCTGGAGTACACCAGGGGCCTTCTATGGCTACACCTTC
many | TRBD2 | TRBJ2-7 | TRBV19 | 15 | CASSIGLASSYEQYF | TGTGCCAGTAGTATCGGACTAGCGAGCTCCTACGAGCAGTACTTC
NA | NA | TRBJ2-1 | TRBV7-9 | 14 | CASSTGSSYNEQFF | TGTGCCAGCAGCACAGGGAGCTCCTACAATGAGCAGTTCTTC